These T cell receptor beta chains were read from a single sample in a study of response to subunit inactivated influenza vaccine. TCRdb analysed the RT-PCR reads with MiXCR anew, one entry per CDR3 protein. The table includes over 750,000 distinct CDR3 sequences, around 20% detected once. The specimen was PBMCs from blood, collected 5 to 6 days after vaccination. Receptors originate from a man in his fifties who received an inactivated influenza vaccine. Both conserved end residues are trimmed from each CDR3. The order of the fields is V gene, J gene, CDR3 protein.

TRBV20-1	TRBJ2-1	SARTSGADNEQF
TRBV2	TRBJ2-7	ASSDGLVSYEQY
TRBV6-5	TRBJ2-5	ASSYQDKETQY
TRBV12-3/TRBV12-4	TRBJ2-1	ASSLTVGSYNEQF
TRBV20-1	TRBJ2-1	SAGSLAGGSYNEQF
TRBV20-1	TRBJ1-5	SANRARVNQPQH
TRBV6-2/TRBV6-3	TRBJ2-4	ASSPFGERAKNIQY
TRBV6-2/TRBV6-3	TRBJ2-5	ASSYAVSRSETQY
TRBV4-3	TRBJ1-2	ASSQVTGSGYGYT
TRBV7-9	TRBJ1-6	ASSPSRTGTNNSPLH